This entry concerns a single TCR beta chain. Its target is not known. Unstimulated Tregs (CD4+CD25+CD127-) and CD4+CD25- non-Tregs were sorted from PBMCs. This record comes from a study of Tregs in tolerant kidney transplant recipients. Study-wide findings and caveats: The small number of patients limits these findings pending further validation. Expanding Tregs on activated donor B cells appeared to best identify donor-specific TCRbeta clones. No direct test of biological reproducibility was done here.

The CDR3 loop spans 21 amino acids. Assay used: immunoSEQ multiplex PCR; TCRdb lists only in-frame clones, some missing. The sample includes 60,000 or so clones, more than 70% of them seen just once. This chain joins TRBV7-5 and TRBJ1-1; TRBD1, the table's D call, was not compared with the DNA. TRBV7-5 is listed as a pseudogene. Material for sequencing was CD4+ T cells from blood. The source of this sequence is a human donor in good health. The CDR3 DNA sequence: TGTGCCAGAAGCCCAATAAAAAGGGCATACAGGGGGCCTATTGGAAACACTGAAGCTTTCTTT. Amino acids: CARSPIKRAYRGPIGNTEAFF.